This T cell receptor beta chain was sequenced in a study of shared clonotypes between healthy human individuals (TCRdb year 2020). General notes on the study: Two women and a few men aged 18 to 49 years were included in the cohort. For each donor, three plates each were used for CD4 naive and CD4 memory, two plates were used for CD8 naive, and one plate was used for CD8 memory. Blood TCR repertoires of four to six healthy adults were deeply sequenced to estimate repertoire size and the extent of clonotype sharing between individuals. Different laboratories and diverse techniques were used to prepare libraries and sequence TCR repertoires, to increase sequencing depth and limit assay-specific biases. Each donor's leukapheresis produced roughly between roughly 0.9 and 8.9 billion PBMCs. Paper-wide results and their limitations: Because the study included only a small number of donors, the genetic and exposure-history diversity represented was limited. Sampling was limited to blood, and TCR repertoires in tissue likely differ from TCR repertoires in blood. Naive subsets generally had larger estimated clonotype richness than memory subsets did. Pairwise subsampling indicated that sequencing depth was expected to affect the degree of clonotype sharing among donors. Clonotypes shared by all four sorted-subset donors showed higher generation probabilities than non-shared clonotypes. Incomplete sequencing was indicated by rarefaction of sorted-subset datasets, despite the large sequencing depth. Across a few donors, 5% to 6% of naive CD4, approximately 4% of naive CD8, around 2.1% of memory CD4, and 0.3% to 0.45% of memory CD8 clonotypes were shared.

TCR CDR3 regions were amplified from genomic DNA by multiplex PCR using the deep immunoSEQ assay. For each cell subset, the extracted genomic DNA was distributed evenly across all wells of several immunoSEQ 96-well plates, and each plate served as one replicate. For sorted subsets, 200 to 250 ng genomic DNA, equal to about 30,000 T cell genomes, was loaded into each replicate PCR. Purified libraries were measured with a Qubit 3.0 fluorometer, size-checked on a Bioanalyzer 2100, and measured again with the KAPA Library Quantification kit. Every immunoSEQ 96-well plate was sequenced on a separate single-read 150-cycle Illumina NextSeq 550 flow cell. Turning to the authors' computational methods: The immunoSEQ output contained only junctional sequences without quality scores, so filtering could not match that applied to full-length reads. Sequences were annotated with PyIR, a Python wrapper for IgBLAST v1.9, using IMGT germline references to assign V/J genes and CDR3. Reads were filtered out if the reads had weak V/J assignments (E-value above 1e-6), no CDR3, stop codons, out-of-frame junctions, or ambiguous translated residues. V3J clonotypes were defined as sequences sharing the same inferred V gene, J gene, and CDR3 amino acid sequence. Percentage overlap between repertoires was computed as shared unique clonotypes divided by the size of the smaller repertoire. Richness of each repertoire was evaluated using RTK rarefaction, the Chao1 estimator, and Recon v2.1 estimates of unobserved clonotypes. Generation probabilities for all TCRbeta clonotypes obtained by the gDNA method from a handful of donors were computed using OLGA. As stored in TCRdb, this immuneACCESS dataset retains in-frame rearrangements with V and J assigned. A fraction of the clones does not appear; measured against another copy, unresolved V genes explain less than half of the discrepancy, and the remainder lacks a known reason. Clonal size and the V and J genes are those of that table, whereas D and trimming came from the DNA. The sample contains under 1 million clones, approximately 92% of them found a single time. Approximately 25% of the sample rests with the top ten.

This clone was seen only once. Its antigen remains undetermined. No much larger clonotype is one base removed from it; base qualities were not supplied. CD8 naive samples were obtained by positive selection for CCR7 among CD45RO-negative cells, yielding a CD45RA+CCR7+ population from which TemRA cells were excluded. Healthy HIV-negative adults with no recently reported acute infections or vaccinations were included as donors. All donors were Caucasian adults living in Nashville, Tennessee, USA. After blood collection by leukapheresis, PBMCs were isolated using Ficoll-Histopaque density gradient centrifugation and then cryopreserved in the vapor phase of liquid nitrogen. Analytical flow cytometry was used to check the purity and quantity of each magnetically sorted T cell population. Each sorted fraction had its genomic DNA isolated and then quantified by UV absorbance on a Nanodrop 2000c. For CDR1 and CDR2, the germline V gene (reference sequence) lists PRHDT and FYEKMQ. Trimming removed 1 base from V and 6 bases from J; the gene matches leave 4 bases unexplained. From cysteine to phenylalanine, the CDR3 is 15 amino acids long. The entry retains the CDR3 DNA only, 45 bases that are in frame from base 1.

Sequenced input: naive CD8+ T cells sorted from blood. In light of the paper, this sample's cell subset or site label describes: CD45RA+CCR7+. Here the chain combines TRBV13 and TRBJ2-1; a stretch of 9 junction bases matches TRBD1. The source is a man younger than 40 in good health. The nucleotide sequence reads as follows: TGTGCCAGCAGCTTAGAAGACAGGGGGGGCAATGAGCAGTTCTTC. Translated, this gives CASSLEDRGGNEQFF.